The source of this T cell receptor beta chain is a study of blood T cell repertoires in COVID-19. Libraries were prepared by immunoSEQ multiplex PCR; TCRdb keeps only in-frame clonotypes and omits some of them. The sample has about 260,000 clones; about 89% are singletons. The sequence was obtained from a man between 35 and 55 years old who had recovered from COVID-19. Sequencing input: peripheral blood.

CDR3 nucleotide sequence: TGCGCCAGCAGCCATCTAGGGGGCATTAGGGACACTGAAGCTTTCTTT. It codes for CASSHLGGIRDTEAFF. V and J are TRBV5-1 and TRBJ1-1; 7 nucleotides match TRBD1. Germline V CDR1 and CDR2: SGHRS, YFSETQ. The CDR3 totals 16 residues. The trim removed 4 bases at V and 3 bases at J, leaving 12 bases unmatched.